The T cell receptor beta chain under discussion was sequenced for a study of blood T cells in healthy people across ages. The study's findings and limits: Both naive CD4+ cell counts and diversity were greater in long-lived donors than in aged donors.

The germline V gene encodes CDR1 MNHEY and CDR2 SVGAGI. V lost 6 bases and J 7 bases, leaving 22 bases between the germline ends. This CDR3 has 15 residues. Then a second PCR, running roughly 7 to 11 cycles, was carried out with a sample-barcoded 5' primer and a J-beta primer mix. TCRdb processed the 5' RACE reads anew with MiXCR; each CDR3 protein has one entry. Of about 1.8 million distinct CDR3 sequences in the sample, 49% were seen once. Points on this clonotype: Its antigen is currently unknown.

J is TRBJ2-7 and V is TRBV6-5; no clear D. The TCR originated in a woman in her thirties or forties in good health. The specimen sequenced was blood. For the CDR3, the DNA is TGTGCCAGCAGGGCCCCCCACACCCGTTACGGTGAGCAGTACTTC. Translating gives CASRAPHTRYGEQYF.